The 23 T cell receptor beta chains below were found in one sample sequenced in a study of control samples from healthy donors and cancer patients (dated by TCRdb to the early 2020s). The receptor library was made with the immunoSEQ multiplex PCR assay. Not all clones reach the TCRdb copy of this immuneACCESS table, which keeps in-frame sequences only. Checked studies attribute under half of the gap to unresolved V genes and leave the rest unexplained. The table held for this sample gives approximately 190,000 clones. Jointly, the top ten make up around 2% of the sample. Sequenced material: blood. These receptors all stem from a woman in her thirties in good health.

This chain joins TRBV18 and TRBJ2-5; no clear D. Germline loops: CDR1 KGHSH, CDR2 LQKENI. This CDR3 has 14 amino acids. V lost 2 bases to trimming and J lost 2 bases, with 9 bases between them. DNA for the CDR3: TGTGCCAGCTCACCATCGGACGAACAAGAGACCCAGTACTTC. Its protein is CASSPSDEQETQYF.

This chain connects TRBV28 to TRBJ1-5; unclear D gene. CDR1 MDHEN and CDR2 SYDVKM come from the germline V gene. The CDR3 extends over 13 amino acids. The V end lost 3 bases, the J end lost 5 bases, and 8 bases lay between the germline ends. The chain's CDR3 is CASSFSGYQPQHF. DNA for the CDR3: TGTGCCAGCAGTTTCTCTGGGTATCAGCCCCAGCATTTT.

The chain couples TRBV19 to TRBJ2-3; the match to TRBD1 covers 9 bases. The CDR3 is 15 residues long. V shed 4 bases and J 1 base; nucleotides not matched to a gene: 3. Germline V gene lookup returns CDR1 LNHDA and CDR2 SQIVND (reference sequence). The CDR3 sequence: CASSKRTGGTDTQYF. CDR3 bases: TGTGCCAGTAGTAAACGGACAGGGGGCACAGATACGCAGTATTTT.

The chain is built from TRBV10-1 and TRBJ2-5; D is possibly TRBD1 (6 bases). V lost 10 bases and J lost 2, with 20 bases in between. The CDR3 totals 15 residues. Per the germline V gene, CDR1 is WNHNN and CDR2 is SYGVQD (reference sequence). The CDR3 reads CATQYRERIQETQYF. CDR3 in DNA: TGCGCCACCCAATACAGGGAAAGGATACAAGAGACCCAGTACTTC.

V and J are TRBV18 and TRBJ2-7; 8 bases line up with TRBD1. The V and J ends lost 2 bases and 5 bases, in that order; junction bases with no gene match: 8. Per the germline V gene, CDR1 is KGHSH and CDR2 is LQKENI. CDR3 length equals 15 residues. DNA for the CDR3: TGTGCCAGCTCACCAGGGCTGCAGGGGGCACACGAGCAGTACTTC. Amino acids: CASSPGLQGAHEQYF.

J is TRBJ1-3 and V is TRBV7-2, with D possibly being TRBD1 (5 bases). The CDR3 has 14 amino acids. The V and J ends lost 2 bases and 8 bases respectively, with 13 bases between them. CDR1 is SGHTA and CDR2 is FQGNSA in the germline V gene. The CDR3, as DNA: TGTGCCAGCAGCTTAAACACAGGCGGGGACACCATATATTTT. Protein: CASSLNTGGDTIYF. The full variable domain, in which reference TRBV7-2 and TRBJ1-3 provide the parts outside the CDR3, is GAGVSQSPSNKVTEKGKDVELRCDPISGHTALYWYRQSLGQGLEFLIYFQGNSAPDKSGLPSDRFSAERTGGSVSTLTIQRTQQEDSAVYLCASSLNTGGDTIYFGEGSWLTVV.

This CDR3 reads CASSEGTGGNQPQHF. DNA of the CDR3: TGTGCCAGCAGTGAGGGGACAGGGGGAAATCAGCCCCAGCATTTT. The chain links TRBV27 to TRBJ1-5; 11 bases are a match to TRBD1. J lost 4 bases, V lost 5 bases, and 4 bases had no gene match. The CDR3 consists of 15 residues. The germline CDR1 and CDR2 sequences are MNHEY and SMNVEV (reference sequence).

The V gene is TRBV24-1, the J gene TRBJ1-1; 8 bases match TRBD1. The V gene end was trimmed by 4 bases and the J gene end by 5 bases; junction bases not matched to a gene: 17. Germline assignment: CDR1 KGHDR and CDR2 SFDVKD. The CDR3 has 18 residues. CDR3 DNA: TGTGCCACCAGTGACCGGACGAGGACAGGGACAACGGAAACTGAAGCTTTCTTT. Amino acids: CATSDRTRTGTTETEAFF.

The chain recombines TRBV19 with TRBJ1-5; D gene ambiguous. The length of the CDR3 is 14 residues. The germline V and J ends were trimmed by 3 bases and 7 bases, with 13 bases remaining between them. Germline values: CDR1 LNHDA, CDR2 SQIVND (reference sequence). The CDR3 region is CASSMIVGEQPQHF. Written as DNA, the CDR3 is TGTGCCAGTAGTATGATAGTTGGCGAACAGCCCCAGCATTTT.

V usage is TRBV10-1 and J usage is TRBJ2-2; maybe TRBD1 (5 bases). V was shortened by 0 bases and J by 3 bases, with 5 bases between the two germline ends. CDR3 length: 14 amino acids. The germline V gene encodes CDR1 WNHNN and CDR2 SYGVQD (reference sequence). The DNA of the CDR3 is TGCGCCAGCAGTGAGTCGACAGACACCGGGGAGCTGTTTTTT. This encodes CASSESTDTGELFF.

The rearrangement joins TRBV7-9 to TRBJ2-2; D gene unclear. The germline V gene has CDR1 SEHNR and CDR2 FQNEAQ (reference sequence). CDR3 size: 11 residues. CDR3 coding DNA: TGTGCGCCTTCGGACACCGGGGAGCTGTTTTTT. It translates to CAPSDTGELFF.

The chain is built from TRBV5-1 and TRBJ1-3; no firm D call. This CDR3 contains 15 residues. Trimming took off 6 bases at V and 0 bases at J, with 13 bases between the two ends. The germline CDR1 and CDR2 sequences are SGHRS and YFSETQ. The CDR3 DNA is TGCGCCAGCATTCCTCAGGAGCCCTCTGGAAACACCATATATTTT. Its protein is CASIPQEPSGNTIYF. Using reference TRBV5-1 and TRBJ1-3 for the parts outside the CDR3, the full variable domain is KAGVTQTPRYLIKTRGQQVTLSCSPISGHRSVSWYQQTPGQGLQFLFEYFSETQRNKGNFPGRFSGRQFSNSRSEMNVSTLELGDSALYLCASIPQEPSGNTIYFGEGSWLTVV.

This chain connects TRBV6-5 to TRBJ2-2; 9 bases line up with TRBD1. In germline, CDR1 is MNHEY, CDR2 SVGAGI. The V segment lost 6 bases and the J segment 4 bases; nucleotides outside the gene matches: 6. The CDR3 runs 15 residues. In DNA, the CDR3 is TGTGCCAGCAGGATTTACAGGGGGCGCACCGGGGAGCTGTTTTTT. Translated, it gives CASRIYRGRTGELFF.

The genes are TRBV19 and TRBJ1-6; D gene unclear. Trimming stripped 6 bases from V and 9 bases from J, with 12 bases between. The germline V gene encodes CDR1 LNHDA and CDR2 SQIVND (reference sequence). The CDR3 is made up of 13 amino acids. For the CDR3, the DNA is TGTGCCAGTAGCGAGTTGGGAATTTCACCCCTCCACTTT. Protein sequence: CASSELGISPLHF.

The chain joins TRBV5-1 to TRBJ1-2, with 8 nucleotides matching TRBD1. The V gene's germline CDR1 is SGHRS and CDR2 YFSETQ. J gave up 8 bases and V 0 bases, and 6 bases lay outside the gene matches. The CDR3 totals 14 residues. This CDR3 is CASSLAQGEGGYTF. Here the CDR3 DNA reads TGCGCCAGCAGCTTGGCACAGGGGGAAGGCGGCTACACCTTC.

The CDR3 spells CASRFETYGELFF. DNA of the CDR3: TGCGCCAGCAGGTTTGAGACATACGGGGAGCTGTTTTTT. The V and J genes are TRBV5-1 and TRBJ2-2; D call uncertain. The germline V and J ends were trimmed by 5 bases and 7 bases, with 12 bases remaining between them. Germline-derived CDR1 and CDR2 are SGHRS and YFSETQ. CDR3 length equals 13 residues.

The rearrangement uses TRBV6-8 and TRBJ1-3; the match to TRBD1 covers 7 bases. The length of the CDR3 is 17 residues. Per germline, CDR1 MNHGY and CDR2 SAAAGT. V was pared by 5 bases and J by 0 bases, with 10 bases of the junction left unmatched. CDR3 sequence reads: CASSLTGPFLSGNTIYF. In DNA, the CDR3 is TGTGCCAGCAGTCTGACAGGGCCGTTTCTCTCTGGAAACACCATATATTTT.

The chain employs TRBV5-6 and TRBJ2-7; 7 nucleotides line up with TRBD2. J gave up 0 bases and V 0 bases, and 9 bases lay outside the gene matches. Looked up from germline, CDR1 is SGHDT and CDR2 is YYEEEE. The CDR3 covers 17 residues. The CDR3 region is CASSLVGGLSLSYEQYF. The DNA for the CDR3 is TGTGCCAGCAGCTTGGTCGGGGGGTTAAGCCTCTCCTACGAGCAGTACTTC.

The chain recombines TRBV12-3 or TRBV12-4 with TRBJ1-1; 8 bases map to TRBD1. With 3 bases clipped from V and 6 bases from J, the junction kept 3 bases outside the gene matches. This CDR3 contains 13 residues. CDR3 region: CASSFPGGPEAFF. The CDR3 DNA reads as TGTGCCAGCAGTTTCCCAGGGGGCCCTGAAGCTTTCTTT.

The J gene is TRBJ1-4, the V gene TRBV6-2 or TRBV6-3; the D gene is possibly TRBD1 (6 bases). V dropped 6 bases and J dropped 6 bases, with 20 bases sitting between them. Per the germline V gene, CDR1 is MNHEY and CDR2 is SVGEGT. There are 16 residues in the CDR3. The CDR3, as DNA: TGTGCCAGCAGCAAAATGCTTCGACAGGTGTATGAAAAACTGTTTTTT. Protein: CASSKMLRQVYEKLFF.

The chain combines TRBV28 with TRBJ1-2; 9 positions agree with TRBD1. Germline V gives CDR1 MDHEN, CDR2 SYDVKM. V lost 6 bases to trimming and J lost 2 bases; unmatched junction nucleotides: 1. This CDR3 region has 13 residues. The CDR3 protein is CASRGTGNYGYTF. In DNA, the CDR3 is TGTGCCAGCAGGGGGACAGGGAACTATGGCTACACCTTC.

V and J are TRBV27 and TRBJ2-1, with TRBD1 matching over 7 bases. The CDR3 totals 15 residues. Germline trimming cut 2 bases from V and 3 bases from J; bases unmatched to any gene: 4. The V gene's germline CDR1 is MNHEY and CDR2 SMNVEV (reference sequence). The CDR3 DNA sequence: TGTGCCAGCAGTTTAAGGGGGCTCGTCTACAATGAGCAGTTCTTC. Amino acids: CASSLRGLVYNEQFF.

J is TRBJ1-5 and V is TRBV10-3; D remains unclear. This CDR3 is built from 12 residues. V gave up 10 bases and J gave up 0 bases, with 7 bases separating them. The germline CDR1 and CDR2 sequences are ENHRY and SYGVKD. The CDR3, as DNA: TGTGCCACCAGAGATAGCAATCAGCCCCAGCATTTT. Amino acid sequence: CATRDSNQPQHF.